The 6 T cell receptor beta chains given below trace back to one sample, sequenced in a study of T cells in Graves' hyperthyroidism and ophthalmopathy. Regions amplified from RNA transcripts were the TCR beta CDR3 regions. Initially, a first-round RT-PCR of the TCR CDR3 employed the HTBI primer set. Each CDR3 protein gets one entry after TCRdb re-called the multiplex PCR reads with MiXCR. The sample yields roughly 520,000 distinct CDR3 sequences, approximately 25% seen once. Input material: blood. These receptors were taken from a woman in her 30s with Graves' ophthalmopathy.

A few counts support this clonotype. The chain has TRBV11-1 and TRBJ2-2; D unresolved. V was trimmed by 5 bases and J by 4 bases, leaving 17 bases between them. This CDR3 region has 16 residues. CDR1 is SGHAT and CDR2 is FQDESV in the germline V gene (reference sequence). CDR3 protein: CASSPPWWASTGELFF. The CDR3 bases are TGTGCCAGCAGCCCCCCTTGGTGGGCGAGCACCGGGGAGCTGTTTTTT.

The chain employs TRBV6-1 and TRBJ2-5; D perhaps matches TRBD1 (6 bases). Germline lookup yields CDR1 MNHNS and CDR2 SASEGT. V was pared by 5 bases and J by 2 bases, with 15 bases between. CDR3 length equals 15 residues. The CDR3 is CASSHQGSIQETQYF. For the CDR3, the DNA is TGTGCCAGCAGTCATCAGGGGTCGATTCAAGAGACCCAGTACTTC.

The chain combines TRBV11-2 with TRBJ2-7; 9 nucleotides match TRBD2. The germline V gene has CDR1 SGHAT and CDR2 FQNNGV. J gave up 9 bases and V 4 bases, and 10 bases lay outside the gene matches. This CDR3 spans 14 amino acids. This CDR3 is CASSSEGLAGPQYF. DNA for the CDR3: TGTGCCAGCAGCTCCGAGGGGCTAGCGGGACCGCAGTACTTC.

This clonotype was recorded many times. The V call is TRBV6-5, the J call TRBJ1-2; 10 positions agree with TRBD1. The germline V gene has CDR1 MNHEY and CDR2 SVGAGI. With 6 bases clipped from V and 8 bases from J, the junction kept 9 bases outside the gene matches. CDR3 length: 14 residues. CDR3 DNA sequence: TGTGCCAGCAGCCGGAGGGGGACAGGGGACGGCTACACCTTC. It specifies CASSRRGTGDGYTF.

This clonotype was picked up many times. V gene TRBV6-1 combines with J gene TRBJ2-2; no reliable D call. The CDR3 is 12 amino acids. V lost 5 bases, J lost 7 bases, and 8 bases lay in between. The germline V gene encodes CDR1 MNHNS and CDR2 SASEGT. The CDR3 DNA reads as TGTGCCAGCAGTAGGACGAGCGGGGAGCTGTTTTTT. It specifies CASSRTSGELFF.

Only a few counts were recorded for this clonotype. The CDR3 DNA reads TGTGCCAGCTCAACAGGACAGGGGATCACTGAAGCTTTCTTT. It yields the protein CASSTGQGITEAFF. The V gene is TRBV18, the J gene TRBJ1-1; TRBD1 matches 9 bases. Germline CDR1 and CDR2: KGHSH and LQKENI. Trimming took 5 bases from V and 4 from J; bases not matched to a gene: 5. The CDR3 contains 14 residues.